These 11 T cell receptor beta chains originate from one sample sequenced in a study of long-term antiretroviral therapy in people with HIV. Samples were assayed with immunoSEQ v3.0 at survey level. Assay: immunoSEQ multiplex PCR; the TCRdb copy retains only in-frame clones and omits some. The sample has 30,000 to 40,000 clones; over 75% are singletons. The sequencing used unsorted PBMCs, collected 1.5 years after starting antiretroviral therapy. Receptor source: a man aged 18 to 35 with HIV.

CDR3 DNA sequence: TGTGCCAGCCTCGCCGGGACTATGAACACCGGGGAGCTGTTTTTT. This encodes CASLAGTMNTGELFF. This rearrangement joins TRBV28 to TRBJ2-2; TRBD2 matches at 7 bases. The V gene end was trimmed by 8 bases and the J gene end by 1 base; junction bases not matched to a gene: 7. From germline, CDR1 is MDHEN and CDR2 SYDVKM. The CDR3 sequence is 15 residues long.

The rearrangement links TRBV9 to TRBJ2-7; TRBD2 matches at 7 bases. With 4 bases clipped from V and 3 bases from J, the junction kept 7 bases outside the gene matches. This CDR3 region has 14 residues. Germline V lookup: CDR1 SGDLS, CDR2 YYNGEE. CDR3 in DNA: TGTGCCAGCAGCCCCGCGGGAGAGAACTACGAGCAGTACTTC. Translating it yields CASSPAGENYEQYF.

The J gene is TRBJ1-4, the V gene TRBV19; D remains ambiguous. Per germline, CDR1 LNHDA and CDR2 SQIVND (reference sequence). The V end was cut by 6 bases, the J end by 0 bases, with 14 bases between. CDR3 length: 16 residues. For the CDR3, the DNA is TGTGCCAGTAGGGAGAGTCCGGGAGCAACTAATGAAAAACTGTTTTTT. It encodes CASRESPGATNEKLFF.

This clone is large within its sample. The genes are TRBV6-5 and TRBJ2-1; a weak D match, TRBD2 (5 bases). Germline assignment: CDR1 MNHEY and CDR2 SVGAGI. The CDR3 covers 15 residues. V was trimmed by 2 bases and J by 5 bases, leaving 13 bases between them. CDR3 region: CASSYHPSSNNEQFF. In nucleotides, the CDR3 is TGTGCCAGCAGTTACCACCCTAGCAGCAACAATGAGCAGTTCTTC.

This chain connects TRBV7-9 to TRBJ1-1; 7 positions match TRBD1. V lost 6 bases to trimming and J lost 4 bases; unmatched junction nucleotides: 11. The germline V gene encodes CDR1 SEHNR and CDR2 FQNEAQ (reference sequence). CDR3 size: 15 residues. The CDR3 sequence is CASRGTATSITEAFF. The DNA for the CDR3 is TGTGCCAGCAGGGGGACAGCCACCTCTATCACTGAAGCTTTCTTT. Supplemented by reference TRBV7-9 and TRBJ1-1, the full variable domain reads DTGVSQNPRHKITKRGQNVTFRCDPISEHNRLYWYRQTLGQGPEFLTYFQNEAQLEKSRLLSDRFSAERPKGSFSTLEIQRTEQGDSAMYLCASRGTATSITEAFFGQGTRLTVV.

This sequence joins TRBV10-3 and TRBJ2-1; D possibly corresponds to TRBD2 (6 bases). The CDR3 has 14 amino acids. The germline V and J ends were trimmed by 7 bases and 2 bases, with 12 bases remaining between them. Germline-derived CDR1 and CDR2 are ENHRY and SYGVKD. The CDR3 DNA follows: TGTGCCATCAAGTCAGGAGGGACCTACAATGAGCAGTTCTTC. Translated: CAIKSGGTYNEQFF.

The chain uses TRBV2 and TRBJ2-2; D unclear. Germline assignment: CDR1 SNHLY and CDR2 FYNNEI. This CDR3 comprises 14 residues. V was pared by 7 bases and J by 6 bases, with 15 bases between. The CDR3 loop is CASKLTQQAGELFF. CDR3 in DNA: TGTGCCAGCAAATTGACTCAGCAGGCCGGGGAGCTGTTTTTT.

The V gene is TRBV19, the J gene TRBJ2-2; D remains unclear. V lost 0 bases to trimming and J lost 4 bases, with 6 bases between them. This CDR3 has 14 residues. Germline V gives CDR1 LNHDA, CDR2 SQIVND (reference sequence). The CDR3 nucleotides read TGTGCCAGTAGTATAGACAGAGGCACCGGGGAGCTGTTTTTT. Translation: CASSIDRGTGELFF.

This chain links TRBV5-1 with TRBJ2-1; D not certain. Trimming cost V 0 bases and J 0 bases, with 10 bases left between them. Germline V CDR1 and CDR2: SGHRS, YFSETQ. The CDR3 is 16 residues long. CDR3 in DNA: TGCGCCAGCAGCTTGGGGGTAGGCCCCTCCTACAATGAGCAGTTCTTC. Its translation is CASSLGVGPSYNEQFF.

J is TRBJ2-1 and V is TRBV5-1; a weak D match, TRBD1 (5 bases). Germline-derived CDR1 and CDR2 are SGHRS and YFSETQ. Between the trimmed V and J ends, which lost 4 bases and 1 base, there was a span of 9 bases. The length of the CDR3 is 14 residues. The CDR3 bases are TGCGCCAGCAGCGCGGACAAATCCTACAATGAGCAGTTCTTC. This codes for CASSADKSYNEQFF.

V and J are TRBV19 and TRBJ2-3; tentatively, D is TRBD1 (5 bases). Looked up from germline, CDR1 is LNHDA and CDR2 is SQIVND (reference sequence). The CDR3 has 15 residues. Between the trimmed V and J ends, which lost 8 bases and 0 bases, there was a span of 15 bases. The CDR3 DNA reads TGTGCCAGTCAGTATCACAGGAGCAGCACAGATACGCAGTATTTT. Translating gives CASQYHRSSTDTQYF.